Listed below are T cell receptor beta chains from one sample, sequenced in a study of shared clonotypes between healthy human individuals. TCRdb's copy holds only in-frame clones and misses some; the assay was immunoSEQ multiplex PCR. The table has about half a million clones, around 85% seen once. The specimen sequenced was PBMCs. Every receptor here comes from a woman between 40 and 55 years old in good health. Some clones in this sample may be carry-over from other donors' samples. The CDR3 runs from the conserved cysteine through the conserved F or W. A D gene is named only where the DNA matches it firmly.

TRBJ2-2	TRBV19	.	CASSIGDAGTGELFF
TRBJ2-1	TRBV7-9	.	CASRRGGETGTYNEQFF
TRBJ2-3	TRBV6-4	.	CASSSGDGHTDTQYF
TRBJ2-3	TRBV19	.	CASSIDGGGTDTQYF
TRBJ2-1	TRBV10-3	.	CAISESGGQFF
TRBJ1-1	TRBV4-2	.	CASSFTQNTEAFF
TRBJ2-2	TRBV30	TRBD2	CAWEWGLAGTGELFF
TRBJ2-1	TRBV6-4	.	CASSDGGNGGDEQFF
TRBJ2-5	TRBV12-5	.	CASGSADQETQYF
TRBJ2-2	TRBV28	.	CAHRRDGELFF
TRBJ1-2	TRBV7-7	TRBD1	CASSLGPGGISNYGYTF
TRBJ2-7	TRBV5-4	.	CASSLDKGYEQYF
TRBJ2-5	TRBV5-8	TRBD1	CASSFFTGVETQYF
TRBJ2-7	TRBV30	.	CAWSQLGSPTYEQYF
TRBJ2-7	TRBV4-3	.	CASSPGTTYEQYF
TRBJ2-5	TRBV4-3	.	CASSQALAEETQYF
TRBJ2-7	TRBV2	.	CASSELGAAYEQYF
TRBJ2-1	TRBV10-3	TRBD2	CATVAGGPRNEQFF
TRBJ2-3	TRBV5-4	TRBD2	CASSRGTSGRAGTDTQYF
TRBJ1-3	TRBV5-6	TRBD1	CASSRTGGAGGNTIYF
TRBJ2-3	TRBV9	TRBD2	CASSARDYTDTQYF
TRBJ2-6	TRBV19	.	CASSMGVPSGANVLTF
TRBJ2-2	TRBV28	.	CASGEQGRGGELFF
TRBJ2-3	TRBV6-5	.	CASSYSMGKTDTQYF
TRBJ2-7	TRBV28	.	CASTRRLDIYEQYF
TRBJ2-5	TRBV10-3	.	CAISQRSGKVLNPETQYF
TRBJ2-7	TRBV19	.	CASSGTTYEQYF
TRBJ1-1	TRBV27	.	CASSLTAGTEAFF
TRBJ2-7	TRBV28	TRBD2	CASSPRVSGRSYEQYF
TRBJ1-2	TRBV18	.	CASSPDISMGYTF
TRBJ2-3	TRBV11-2	.	CASSWDGGGTDTQYF
TRBJ1-1	TRBV4-3	TRBD1	CASSLRQGDPEAFF
TRBJ1-1	TRBV5-1	TRBD1	CASSTGQGEGTEAFF
TRBJ2-6	TRBV5-4	.	CASSPGVSSGANVLTF
TRBJ1-1	TRBV7-6	TRBD1	CASSLTGSTEAFF
TRBJ1-1	TRBV10-3	.	CAISESMAIYLTEAFF
TRBJ2-7	TRBV6-4	TRBD2	CASSAVLAGVDEQYF
TRBJ2-3	TRBV19	.	CASSMTRGSDPERDTQYF
TRBJ2-7	TRBV6-1	TRBD2	CASRQGLAGGNEQYF
TRBJ1-4	TRBV10-2	.	CASSEYVSQTTNEKLFF
TRBJ2-1	TRBV18	TRBD2	CASSPPMGWLAGYNEQFF
TRBJ2-3	TRBV2	.	CASSEPTHSGSTDTQYF
TRBJ1-5	TRBV2	.	CASSDRTGSNDPQHF
TRBJ2-3	TRBV15	.	CATSRGGVHNTDTQYF
TRBJ2-1	TRBV11-3	.	CASSLARDRTYNEQFF
TRBJ2-3	TRBV7-2	TRBD1	CASSRQGADTQYF
TRBJ2-1	TRBV7-3	TRBD2	CASSRTSGPFGEQFF
TRBJ2-7	TRBV7-2	.	CASSLGRGREQYF